What follows are 19 T cell receptor beta chains derived from one specimen sequenced in a study of cytomegalovirus exposure and HLA in healthy donors. Vbeta (60) and Jbeta (13) primers were used in the PCR. TCRdb's copy holds only in-frame clones and misses some; the assay was immunoSEQ multiplex PCR. The sample has fewer than 75,000 clones; the top ten hold about 15%. Sequenced input: PBMCs. The receptors come from a boy younger than 18 in good health and CMV-seronegative.

The chain combines TRBV7-3 with TRBJ2-1; 9 bases align to TRBD2. The CDR3 covers 14 residues. Germline assignment: CDR1 SGHTA and CDR2 FQGTGA. The V and J ends lost 4 bases and 9 bases, in that order; junction bases with no gene match: 7. The CDR3 DNA is TGTGCCAGCAGCTCGGCGGGAGGGTATAGTGAGCAGTTCTTC. It encodes CASSSAGGYSEQFF. Full variable domain (missing parts from reference TRBV7-3 and TRBJ2-1): GAGVSQTPSNKVTEKGKYVELRCDPISGHTALYWYRQSLGQGPEFLIYFQGTGAADDSGLPNDRFFAVRPEGSVSTLKIQRTERGDSAVYLCASSSAGGYSEQFFGPGTRLTVL.

The chain has TRBV4-3 and TRBJ1-1, with D uncertain. V was pared by 0 bases and J by 5 bases, with 13 bases between. The CDR3 is 15 residues long. Germline V gene sequence: CDR1 LGHNA, CDR2 YSLEER. The CDR3 DNA sequence: TGCGCCAGCAGCCAAGAGGCAAGTCTCTCGACTGAAGCTTTCTTT. Translating it yields CASSQEASLSTEAFF.

The chain links TRBV7-9 to TRBJ1-2; 8 nucleotides match TRBD1. With V trimmed by 4 bases and J by 8 bases, 9 bases remained unmatched. The CDR3 extends over 14 amino acids. The germline CDR1 and CDR2 sequences are SEHNR and FQNEAQ (reference sequence). The CDR3 here is CASSSDRGSLGYTF. In DNA form, the CDR3 reads TGTGCCAGCAGCTCTGACAGGGGATCGTTGGGCTACACCTTC.

The rearrangement joins TRBV30 to TRBJ1-1; D unclear. This CDR3 is built from 13 residues. Trimming left V 0 bases short and J 1 base short, with 6 bases between. Germline values: CDR1 GTSNPN, CDR2 SVGIG (reference sequence). CDR3 amino acids: CAWSVRGNTEAFF. CDR3 coding DNA: TGTGCCTGGAGTGTACGGGGGAACACTGAAGCTTTCTTT.

The V gene is TRBV29-1, the J gene TRBJ2-3; TRBD2 is a possible D gene (5 bases). The V gene's germline CDR1 is SQVTM and CDR2 ANQGSEA. The germline V and J ends were trimmed by 6 bases and 5 bases, with 18 bases remaining between them. CDR3 size: 14 residues. The CDR3 sequence is CSVREGHAEDTQYF. The CDR3 nucleotides are TGCAGCGTGAGAGAGGGTCATGCGGAAGATACGCAGTATTTT.

Remarks on this clone: Other DNA sequences from this sample encode an identical CDR3 as well. The J gene is TRBJ2-2, the V gene TRBV5-4; 8 nucleotides line up with TRBD1. Germline V gene data show CDR1 as SGHNT and CDR2 as YYREEE (reference sequence). The CDR3 is made up of 15 amino acids. V shed 4 bases, J shed 4 bases, and the junction held 6 bases outside the gene matches. The CDR3 nucleotides read TGTGCCAGCAGCCCCGGGACAGGTTCCACCGGGGAGCTGTTTTTT. It translates to CASSPGTGSTGELFF. The whole variable domain, remainder taken from reference TRBV5-4 and TRBJ2-2, is ETGVTQSPTHLIKTRGQQVTLRCSSQSGHNTVSWYQQALGQGPQFIFQYYREEENGRGNFPPRFSGLQFPNYSSELNVNALELDDSALYLCASSPGTGSTGELFFGEGSRLTVL.

This chain connects TRBV5-1 to TRBJ2-5, with TRBD1 matching 7 bases. Germline CDR1 reads SGHRS; CDR2 reads YFSETQ. Trimming took 6 bases from V and 5 from J; bases not matched to a gene: 13. The CDR3 covers 15 residues. The CDR3 region is CASTKPGGQFETQYF. CDR3 DNA: TGCGCCAGCACAAAACCAGGGGGTCAGTTCGAGACCCAGTACTTC.

V usage is TRBV6-5 and J usage is TRBJ1-2; TRBD1 is a possible D gene (6 bases). The CDR3 covers 15 residues. The ends were cut back, 0 bases at V and 6 bases at J, with 14 bases in the middle. Per germline, CDR1 MNHEY and CDR2 SVGAGI. CDR3 sequence: CASSYSRTAGHGYTF. CDR3 nucleotide sequence: TGTGCCAGCAGTTACTCAAGGACAGCAGGCCATGGCTACACCTTC.

V is TRBV28 and J is TRBJ1-2; D ambiguous. CDR1 is MDHEN, CDR2 SYDVKM, per germline. The V end lost 2 bases, the J end lost 2 bases, and 12 bases lay between the germline ends. The CDR3 covers 15 residues. The CDR3 DNA reads TGTGCCAGCAGTTTACCTTCAGTATACAACTATGGCTACACCTTC. Translation: CASSLPSVYNYGYTF.

The chain employs TRBV5-4 and TRBJ2-1; D remains ambiguous. The V gene lost 4 bases and the J gene lost 6 bases, with 14 bases spanning the gap. Germline CDR1 reads SGHNT; CDR2 reads YYREEE (reference sequence). The CDR3 is made up of 14 amino acids. CDR3 sequence (DNA): TGTGCCAGCAGCCTAACAGACGCCCCCAATGAGCAGTTCTTC. Residues: CASSLTDAPNEQFF.

The chain carries TRBV7-3 and TRBJ2-3, with TRBD2 matching over 13 bases. The CDR3 runs to 15 residues. CDR1 is SGHTA and CDR2 is FQGTGA in the germline V gene. V trimming: 5 bases; J trimming: 3 bases; junction bases outside the gene matches: 2. The CDR3 loop is CASSAGLAGTDTQYF. The DNA of the CDR3 is TGTGCCAGCAGCGCGGGACTAGCGGGAACAGATACGCAGTATTTT.

The V gene is TRBV28, the J gene TRBJ1-3, with 7 bases that match TRBD1. The J segment lost 5 bases and the V segment lost 7 bases, leaving 5 bases of the junction unmatched. Germline V lookup: CDR1 MDHEN, CDR2 SYDVKM. The CDR3 runs 13 residues. This CDR3 reads CASTTGDRNTIYF. CDR3 nucleotides: TGTGCCAGCACTACAGGGGATAGAAACACCATATATTTT.

V is TRBV4-1 and J is TRBJ1-1; D is uncertain. The germline V and J ends were trimmed by 2 bases and 6 bases, with 10 bases remaining between them. Germline-derived CDR1 and CDR2 are MGHRA and YSYEKL. The CDR3 totals 13 residues. CDR3 protein: CASSQPTVSEAFF. The CDR3 nucleotides are TGCGCCAGCAGCCAACCTACAGTGTCTGAAGCTTTCTTT.

The chain joins TRBV6-5 to TRBJ1-2, with D uncertain. The CDR3 loop spans 14 amino acids. Trimming cost V 5 bases and J 0 bases, with 10 bases left between them. Germline loops: CDR1 MNHEY, CDR2 SVGAGI. CDR3 protein: CASSPSHTNYGYTF. CDR3 in DNA: TGTGCCAGCAGTCCGAGTCATACTAACTATGGCTACACCTTC.

CDR3 nucleotides: TGTGCCAGCAGCTCTTCTAGCGGAATCTACGAGCAGTACTTC. Protein product: CASSSSSGIYEQYF. The genes are TRBV7-3 and TRBJ2-5, with TRBD2 matching over 7 bases. Gene TRBJ2-7 matches the end of the DNA better, so the J call may be wrong. This CDR3 has 14 residues. Germline CDR1 and CDR2: SGHTA and FQGTGA.

The CDR3 bases are TGTGCCAGCAGGTCTAGCGGGAGTAGTAAGCAGTACTTC. Its protein product is CASRSSGSSKQYF. V and J are TRBV7-3 and TRBJ2-7, with 10 bases fitting TRBD2. This CDR3 contains 13 residues. The junction had 7 bases not matched to a gene; V was cut back by 6 bases and J by 8 bases. Germline assignment: CDR1 SGHTA and CDR2 FQGTGA.

The rearrangement uses TRBV5-1 and TRBJ2-1; 7 bases match TRBD2. The CDR3 totals 18 residues. The germline gives CDR1 SGHRS, CDR2 YFSETQ. V shed 2 bases, J shed 0 bases, and the junction held 11 bases outside the gene matches. The CDR3 reads CASSFPIGGSFSYNEQFF. CDR3 DNA: TGCGCCAGCAGCTTTCCCATTGGCGGGAGTTTCTCCTACAATGAGCAGTTCTTC.

This sequence joins TRBV30 and TRBJ2-1; TRBD2 is a possible D gene (5 bases). CDR1 and CDR2 (germline): GTSNPN, SVGIG (reference sequence). The CDR3 extends over 14 amino acids. Trimming stripped 0 bases from V and 4 bases from J, with 10 bases between. The CDR3 spells CAWSVLRGYNEQFF. The CDR3 DNA follows: TGTGCCTGGAGTGTATTACGGGGATACAATGAGCAGTTCTTC.

The chain uses TRBV7-8 and TRBJ1-2; 7 nucleotides align to TRBD1. Germline V gives CDR1 SGHVS, CDR2 FQNEAQ. After removal of 4 bases from V and 4 bases from J, the junction contained 9 bases not matched to a gene. This CDR3 has 15 amino acids. CDR3 sequence reads: CASSSPLGQLYGYTF. CDR3 DNA sequence: TGTGCCAGCAGCTCCCCACTGGGACAGCTCTATGGCTACACCTTC.